This T cell receptor beta chain was recorded in a study of Tregs in tolerant kidney transplant recipients. Generated by immunoSEQ multiplex PCR, the TCRdb table keeps only in-frame clones and is missing some. Among about 81,000 clones listed, around 90% were seen once. The nonmyeloablative bone marrow transplants came from related graft donors, with transient mixed chimerism. Unstimulated Tregs (CD4+CD25+CD127-) and CD4+CD25- non-Tregs were sorted from PBMCs. Sample: CD4+ T cells from blood (PBMCs), taken 24 months after the transplant. This clonotype originated in a human patient who received a combined kidney and bone marrow transplant. A share of the T cells may be of graft donor origin.

In DNA, the CDR3 is TGTGCCAGCAGCTTAAATACAGGGACCGGGGAGCTGTTTTTT. Translating gives CASSLNTGTGELFF. V and J are TRBV5-5 and TRBJ2-2; TRBD1 might be the D (6 bases). CDR1 SGHKS and CDR2 YYEKEE come from the germline V gene (reference sequence). The CDR3 length is 14 residues. Deletions cut 2 bases from V and 5 bases from J, with 10 bases between.